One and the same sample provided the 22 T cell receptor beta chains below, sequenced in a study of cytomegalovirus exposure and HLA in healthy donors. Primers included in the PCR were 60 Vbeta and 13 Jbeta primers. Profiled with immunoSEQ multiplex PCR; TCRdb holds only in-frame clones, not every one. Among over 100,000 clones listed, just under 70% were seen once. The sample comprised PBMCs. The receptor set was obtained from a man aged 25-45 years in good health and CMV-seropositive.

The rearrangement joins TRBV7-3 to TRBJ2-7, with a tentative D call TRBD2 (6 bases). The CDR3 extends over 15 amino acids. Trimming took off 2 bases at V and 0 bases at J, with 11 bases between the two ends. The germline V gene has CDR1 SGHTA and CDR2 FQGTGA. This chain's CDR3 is CASSLQVGGSYEQYF. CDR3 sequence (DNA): TGTGCCAGCAGCTTACAGGTCGGGGGCTCCTACGAGCAGTACTTC.

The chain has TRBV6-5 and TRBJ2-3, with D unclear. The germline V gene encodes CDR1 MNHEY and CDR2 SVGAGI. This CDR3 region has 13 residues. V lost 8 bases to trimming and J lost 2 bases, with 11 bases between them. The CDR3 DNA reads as TGTGCCAGCTTTGCTAGGTACACAGATACGCAGTATTTT. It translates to CASFARYTDTQYF.

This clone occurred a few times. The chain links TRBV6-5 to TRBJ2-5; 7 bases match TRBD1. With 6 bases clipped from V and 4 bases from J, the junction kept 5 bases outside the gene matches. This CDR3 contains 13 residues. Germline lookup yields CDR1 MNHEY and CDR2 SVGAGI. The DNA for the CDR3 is TGTGCCAGCAGACTAACAGGGGTAGAGACCCAGTACTTC. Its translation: CASRLTGVETQYF.

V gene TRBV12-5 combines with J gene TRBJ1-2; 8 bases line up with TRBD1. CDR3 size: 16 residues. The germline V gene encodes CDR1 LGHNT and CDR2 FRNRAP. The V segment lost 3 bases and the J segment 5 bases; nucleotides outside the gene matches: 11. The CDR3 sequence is CASGFSTEDRGYGYTF. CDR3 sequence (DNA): TGTGCTAGTGGTTTCTCCACAGAAGACAGGGGTTATGGCTACACCTTC.

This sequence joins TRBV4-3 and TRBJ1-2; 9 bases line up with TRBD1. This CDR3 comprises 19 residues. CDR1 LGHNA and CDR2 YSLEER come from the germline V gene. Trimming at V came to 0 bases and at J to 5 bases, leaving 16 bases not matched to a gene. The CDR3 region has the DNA TGCGCCAGCAGCCAAGACGCCACCGGGACAGGGACGGTTTTGTATGGCTACACCTTC. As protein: CASSQDATGTGTVLYGYTF.

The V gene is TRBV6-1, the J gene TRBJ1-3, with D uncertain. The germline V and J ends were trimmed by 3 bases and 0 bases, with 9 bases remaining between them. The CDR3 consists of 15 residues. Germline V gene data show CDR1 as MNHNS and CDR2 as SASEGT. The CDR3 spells CASSEQTVSGNTIYF. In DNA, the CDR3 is TGTGCCAGCAGTGAGCAAACGGTCTCTGGAAACACCATATATTTT.

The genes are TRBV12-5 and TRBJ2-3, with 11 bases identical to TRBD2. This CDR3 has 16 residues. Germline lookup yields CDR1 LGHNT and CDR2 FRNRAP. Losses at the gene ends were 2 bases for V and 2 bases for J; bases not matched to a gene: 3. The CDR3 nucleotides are TGTGCTAGTGGTTTGACGGGACTAGCGGCCACAGATACGCAGTATTTT. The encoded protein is CASGLTGLAATDTQYF. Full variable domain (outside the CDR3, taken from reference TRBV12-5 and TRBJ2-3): DARVTQTPRHKVTEMGQEVTMRCQPILGHNTVFWYRQTMMQGLELLAYFRNRAPLDDSGMPKDRFSAEMPDATLATLKIQPSEPRDSAVYFCASGLTGLAATDTQYFGPGTRLTVL.

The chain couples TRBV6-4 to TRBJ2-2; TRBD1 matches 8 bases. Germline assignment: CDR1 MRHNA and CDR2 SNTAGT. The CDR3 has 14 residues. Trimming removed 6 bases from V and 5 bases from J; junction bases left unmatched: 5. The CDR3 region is CASRTWTGTGELFF. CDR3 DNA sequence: TGTGCCAGCAGAACCTGGACAGGGACCGGGGAGCTGTTTTTT.

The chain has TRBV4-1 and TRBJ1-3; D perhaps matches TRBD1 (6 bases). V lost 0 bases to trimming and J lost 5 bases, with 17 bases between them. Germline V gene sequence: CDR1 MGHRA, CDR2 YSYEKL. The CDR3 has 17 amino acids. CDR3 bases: TGCGCCAGCAGCCAAGAAAGGGTGACGACAGGACGAAACACCATATATTTT. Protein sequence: CASSQERVTTGRNTIYF.

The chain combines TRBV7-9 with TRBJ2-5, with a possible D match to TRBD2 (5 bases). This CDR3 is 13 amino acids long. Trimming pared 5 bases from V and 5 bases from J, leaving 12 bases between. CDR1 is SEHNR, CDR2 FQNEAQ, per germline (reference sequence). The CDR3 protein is CASSRSTGETQYF. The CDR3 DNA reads TGTGCCAGCAGCCGTTCGACGGGGGAGACCCAGTACTTC.

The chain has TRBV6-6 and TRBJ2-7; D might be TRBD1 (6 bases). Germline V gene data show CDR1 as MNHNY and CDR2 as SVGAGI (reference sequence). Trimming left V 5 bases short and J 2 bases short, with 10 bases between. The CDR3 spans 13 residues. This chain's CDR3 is CASSLQGAYEQYV. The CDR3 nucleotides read TGTGCCAGCAGTCTACAGGGTGCCTACGAGCAGTACGTC.

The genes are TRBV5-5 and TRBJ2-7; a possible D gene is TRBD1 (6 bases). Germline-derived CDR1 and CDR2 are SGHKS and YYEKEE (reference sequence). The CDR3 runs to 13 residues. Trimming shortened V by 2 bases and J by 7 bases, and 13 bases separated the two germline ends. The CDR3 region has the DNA TGTGCCAGCAGCTTCGACAGGAAACGGGAGCAGTACTTC. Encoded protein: CASSFDRKREQYF.

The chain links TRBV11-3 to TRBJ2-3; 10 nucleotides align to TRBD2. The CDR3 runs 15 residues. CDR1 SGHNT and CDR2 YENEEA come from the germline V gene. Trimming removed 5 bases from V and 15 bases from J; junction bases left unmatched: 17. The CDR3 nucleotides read TGTGCCAGCAGCCCAGAGGGTCTAGCGGGAGAGAAGATTTATTTT. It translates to CASSPEGLAGEKIYF.

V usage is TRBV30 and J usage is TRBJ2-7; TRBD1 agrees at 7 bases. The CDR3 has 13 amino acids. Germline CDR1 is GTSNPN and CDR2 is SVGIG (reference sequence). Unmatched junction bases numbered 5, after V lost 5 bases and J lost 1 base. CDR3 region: CAWDRVISYEQYF. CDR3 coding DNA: TGTGCCTGGGACAGGGTAATTTCCTACGAGCAGTACTTC.

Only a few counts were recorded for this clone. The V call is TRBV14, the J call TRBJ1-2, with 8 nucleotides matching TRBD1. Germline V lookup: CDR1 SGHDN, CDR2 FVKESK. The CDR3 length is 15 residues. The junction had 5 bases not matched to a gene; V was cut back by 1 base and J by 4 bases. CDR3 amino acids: CASSQVSTGVYGYTF. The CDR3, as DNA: TGTGCCAGCAGCCAAGTCTCGACAGGGGTCTATGGCTACACCTTC.

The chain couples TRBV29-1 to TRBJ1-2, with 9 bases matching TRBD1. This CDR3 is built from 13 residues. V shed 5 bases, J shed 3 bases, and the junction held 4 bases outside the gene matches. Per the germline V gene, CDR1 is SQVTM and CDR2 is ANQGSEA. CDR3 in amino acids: CSVLDRGDYGYTF. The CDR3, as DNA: TGCAGCGTTTTGGACAGGGGAGACTATGGCTACACCTTC.

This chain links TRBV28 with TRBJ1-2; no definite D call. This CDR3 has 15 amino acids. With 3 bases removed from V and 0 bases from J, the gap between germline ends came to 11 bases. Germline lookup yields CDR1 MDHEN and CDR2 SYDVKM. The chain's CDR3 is CASSFWAVTNYGYTF. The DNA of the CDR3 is TGTGCCAGCAGTTTTTGGGCAGTCACTAACTATGGCTACACCTTC.

CDR3 residues: CASSTTSGSNEQFF. The CDR3 DNA is TGCGCCAGCAGTACGACTAGCGGGAGCAATGAGCAGTTCTTC. This chain uses TRBV5-1 with TRBJ2-1; 12 bases agree with TRBD2. The germline V gene encodes CDR1 SGHRS and CDR2 YFSETQ. Germline trimming cut 5 bases from V and 6 bases from J; bases unmatched to any gene: 3. The CDR3 totals 14 residues.

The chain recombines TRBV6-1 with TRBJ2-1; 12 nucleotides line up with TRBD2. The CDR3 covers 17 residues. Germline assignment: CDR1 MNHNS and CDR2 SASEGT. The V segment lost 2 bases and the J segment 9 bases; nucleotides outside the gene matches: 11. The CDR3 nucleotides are TGTGCCAGCAGTGAAAAATTGACTAGCGGGGGTTTGGGTGAGCAGTTCTTC. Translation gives CASSEKLTSGGLGEQFF.

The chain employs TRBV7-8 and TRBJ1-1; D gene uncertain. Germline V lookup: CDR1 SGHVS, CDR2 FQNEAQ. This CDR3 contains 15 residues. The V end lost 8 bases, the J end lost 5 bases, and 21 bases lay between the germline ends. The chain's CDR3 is CASGQAVGLGTEAFF. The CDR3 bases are TGTGCCAGCGGCCAAGCGGTCGGGTTGGGGACTGAAGCTTTCTTT. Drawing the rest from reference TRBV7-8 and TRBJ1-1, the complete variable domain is GAGVSQSPRYKVAKRGQDVALRCDPISGHVSLFWYQQALGQGPEFLTYFQNEAQLDKSGLPSDRFFAERPEGSVSTLKIQRTQQEDSAVYLCASGQAVGLGTEAFFGQGTRLTVV.

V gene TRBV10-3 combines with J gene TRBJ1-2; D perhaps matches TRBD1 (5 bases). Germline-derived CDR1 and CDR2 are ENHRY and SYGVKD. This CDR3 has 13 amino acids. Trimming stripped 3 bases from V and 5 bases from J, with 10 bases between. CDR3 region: CAISDGGDYGYTF. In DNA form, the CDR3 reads TGTGCCATCAGTGATGGGGGGGATTATGGCTACACCTTC.

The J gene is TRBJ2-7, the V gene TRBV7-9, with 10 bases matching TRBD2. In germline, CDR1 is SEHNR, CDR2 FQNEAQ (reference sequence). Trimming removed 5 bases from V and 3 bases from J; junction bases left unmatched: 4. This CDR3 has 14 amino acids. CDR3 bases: TGTGCCAGCAGCCCACCTAGCGGGGGCTACGAGCAGTACTTC. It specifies CASSPPSGGYEQYF.